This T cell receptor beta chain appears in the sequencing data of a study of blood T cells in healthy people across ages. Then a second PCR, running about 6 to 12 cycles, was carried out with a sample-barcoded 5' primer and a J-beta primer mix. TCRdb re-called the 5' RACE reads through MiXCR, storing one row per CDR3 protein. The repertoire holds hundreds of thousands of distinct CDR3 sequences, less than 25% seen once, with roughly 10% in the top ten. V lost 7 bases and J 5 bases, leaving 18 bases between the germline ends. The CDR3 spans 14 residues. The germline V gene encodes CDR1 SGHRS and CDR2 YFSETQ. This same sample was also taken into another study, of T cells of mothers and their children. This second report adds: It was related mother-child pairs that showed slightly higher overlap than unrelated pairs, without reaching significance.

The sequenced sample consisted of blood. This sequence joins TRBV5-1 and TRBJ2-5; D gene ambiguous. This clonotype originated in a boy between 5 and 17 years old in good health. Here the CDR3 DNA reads TGCGCCAGCCGATGGACCGCGGCTTGGGAGACCCAGTACTTC. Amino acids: CASRWTAAWETQYF.